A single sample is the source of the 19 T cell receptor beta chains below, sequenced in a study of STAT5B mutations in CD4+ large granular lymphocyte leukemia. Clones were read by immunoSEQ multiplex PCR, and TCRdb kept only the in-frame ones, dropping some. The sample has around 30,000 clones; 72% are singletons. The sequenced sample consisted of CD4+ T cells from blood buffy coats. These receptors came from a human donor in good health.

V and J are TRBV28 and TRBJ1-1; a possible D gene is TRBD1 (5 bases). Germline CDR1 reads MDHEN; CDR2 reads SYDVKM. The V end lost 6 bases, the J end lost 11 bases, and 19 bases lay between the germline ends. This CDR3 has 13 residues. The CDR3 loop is CASRTGPGPRAFF. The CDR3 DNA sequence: TGTGCCAGCAGAACGGGACCCGGGCCCCGGGCTTTCTTT.

CDR3 in amino acids: CASSPLINTEAFF. The CDR3 region has the DNA TGTGCCAGCTCACCGTTGATAAACACTGAAGCTTTCTTT. The V and J genes are TRBV18 and TRBJ1-1; D gene ambiguous. V shed 3 bases and J shed 2 bases, with 7 bases lying between them. The CDR3 has 13 residues. Germline V CDR1 and CDR2: KGHSH, LQKENI.

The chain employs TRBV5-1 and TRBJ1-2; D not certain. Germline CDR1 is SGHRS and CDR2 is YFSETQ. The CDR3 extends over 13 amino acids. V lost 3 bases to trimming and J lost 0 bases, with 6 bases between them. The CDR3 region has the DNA TGCGCCAGCAGCTCCCCTTCTAACTATGGCTACACCTTC. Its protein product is CASSSPSNYGYTF.

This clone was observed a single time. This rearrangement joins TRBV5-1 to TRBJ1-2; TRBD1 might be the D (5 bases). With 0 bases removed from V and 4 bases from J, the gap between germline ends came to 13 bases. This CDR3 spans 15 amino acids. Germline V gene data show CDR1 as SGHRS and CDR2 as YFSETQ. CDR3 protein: CASSLEAGLTYGYTF. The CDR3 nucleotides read TGCGCCAGCAGCTTGGAAGCAGGGTTGACCTATGGCTACACCTTC.

Here the CDR3 DNA reads TGTGCCAGCAGTTACAGTCAGAACACTGAAGCTTTCTTT. This sequence encodes CASSYSQNTEAFF. V gene TRBV6-6 combines with J gene TRBJ1-1; no firm D call. This CDR3 is 13 amino acids long. Trimming removed 2 bases from V and 1 base from J, with 5 bases in between. Germline CDR1 and CDR2: MNHNY and SVGAGI (reference sequence).

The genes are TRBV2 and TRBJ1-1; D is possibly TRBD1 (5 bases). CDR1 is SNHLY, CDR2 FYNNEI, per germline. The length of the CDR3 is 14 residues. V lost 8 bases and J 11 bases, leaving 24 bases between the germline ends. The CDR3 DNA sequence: TGTGCCAGCCGAGACCCAGGGTGGAAAGAAGCCGCTTTCTTT. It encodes CASRDPGWKEAAFF. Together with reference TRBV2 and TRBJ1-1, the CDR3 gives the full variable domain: EPEVTQTPSHQVTQMGQEVILRCVPISNHLYFYWYRQILGQKVEFLVSFYNNEISEKSEIFDDQFSVERPDGSNFTLKIRSTKLEDSAMYFCASRDPGWKEAAFFGQGTRLTVV.

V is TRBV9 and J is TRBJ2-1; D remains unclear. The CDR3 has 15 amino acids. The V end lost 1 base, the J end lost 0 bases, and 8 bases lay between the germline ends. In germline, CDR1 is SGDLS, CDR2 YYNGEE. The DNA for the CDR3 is TGTGCCAGCAGCGTATCACACAGCTCCTACAATGAGCAGTTCTTC. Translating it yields CASSVSHSSYNEQFF.

The CDR3 DNA reads TGTGCCATCAGTGTTGAAGAAAATTATGAGCAGTTCTTC. As protein: CAISVEENYEQFF. This rearrangement joins TRBV10-3 to TRBJ2-1; D gene unclear. From germline, CDR1 is ENHRY and CDR2 SYGVKD. Trimming pared 4 bases from V and 8 bases from J, leaving 12 bases between. This CDR3 region has 13 residues.

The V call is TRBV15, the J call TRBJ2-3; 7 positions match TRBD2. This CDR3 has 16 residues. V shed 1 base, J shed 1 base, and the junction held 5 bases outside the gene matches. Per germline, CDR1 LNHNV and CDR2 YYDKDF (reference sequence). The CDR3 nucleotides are TGTGCCACCAGCAGAGGGGGAGGGAGGGGCACAGATACGCAGTATTTT. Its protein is CATSRGGGRGTDTQYF. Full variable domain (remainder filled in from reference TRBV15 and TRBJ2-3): DAMVIQNPRYQVTQFGKPVTLSCSQTLNHNVMYWYQQKSSQAPKLLFHYYDKDFNNEADTPDNFQSRRPNTSFCFLDIRSPGLGDTAMYLCATSRGGGRGTDTQYFGPGTRLTVL.

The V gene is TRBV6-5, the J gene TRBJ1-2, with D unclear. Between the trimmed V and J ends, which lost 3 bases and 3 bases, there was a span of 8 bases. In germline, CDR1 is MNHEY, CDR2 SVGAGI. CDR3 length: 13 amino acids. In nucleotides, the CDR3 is TGTGCCAGCAGTTATACAAGCGACTATGGCTACACCTTC. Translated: CASSYTSDYGYTF.

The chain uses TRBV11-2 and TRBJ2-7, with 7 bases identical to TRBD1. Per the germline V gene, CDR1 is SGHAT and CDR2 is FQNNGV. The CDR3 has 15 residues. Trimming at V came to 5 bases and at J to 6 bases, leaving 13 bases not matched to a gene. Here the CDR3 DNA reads TGTGCCAGCAGCCTTATGACAGGGAAGACCTCCGAGCAGTACTTC. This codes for CASSLMTGKTSEQYF.

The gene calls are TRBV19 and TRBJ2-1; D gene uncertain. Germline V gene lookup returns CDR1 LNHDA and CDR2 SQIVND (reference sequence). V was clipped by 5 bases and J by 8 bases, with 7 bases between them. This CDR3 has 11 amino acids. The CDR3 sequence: CASSFTHEQFF. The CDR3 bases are TGTGCCAGTAGTTTTACGCATGAGCAGTTCTTC.

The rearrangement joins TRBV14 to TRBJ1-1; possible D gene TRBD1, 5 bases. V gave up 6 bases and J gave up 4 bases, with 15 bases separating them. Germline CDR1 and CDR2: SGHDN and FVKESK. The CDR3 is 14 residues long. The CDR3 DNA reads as TGTGCCAGCAGTCGTCGGCAGGGTACCACTGAAGCTTTCTTT. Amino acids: CASSRRQGTTEAFF.

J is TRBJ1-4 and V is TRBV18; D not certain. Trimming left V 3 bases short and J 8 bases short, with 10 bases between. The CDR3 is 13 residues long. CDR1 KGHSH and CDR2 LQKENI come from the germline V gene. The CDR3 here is CASSPGLGEKLFF. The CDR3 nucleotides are TGTGCCAGCTCACCGGGGTTGGGAGAAAAACTGTTTTTT.

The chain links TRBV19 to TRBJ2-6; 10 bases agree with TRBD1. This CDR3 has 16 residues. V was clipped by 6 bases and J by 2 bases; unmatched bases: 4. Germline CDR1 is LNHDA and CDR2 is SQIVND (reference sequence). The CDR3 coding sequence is TGTGCCAGTAGCCCCGGGACAGGGGCTGGGGCCAACGTCCTGACTTTC. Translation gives CASSPGTGAGANVLTF.

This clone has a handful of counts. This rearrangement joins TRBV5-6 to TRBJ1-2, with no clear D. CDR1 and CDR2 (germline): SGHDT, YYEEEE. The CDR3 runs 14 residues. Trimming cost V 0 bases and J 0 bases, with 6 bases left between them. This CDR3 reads CASSLAQANYGYTF. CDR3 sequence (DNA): TGTGCCAGCAGCTTGGCCCAGGCTAACTATGGCTACACCTTC.

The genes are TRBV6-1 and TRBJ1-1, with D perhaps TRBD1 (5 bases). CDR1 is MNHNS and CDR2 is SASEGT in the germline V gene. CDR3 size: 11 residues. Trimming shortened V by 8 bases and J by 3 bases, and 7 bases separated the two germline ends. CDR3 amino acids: CASRGHTEAFF. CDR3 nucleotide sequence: TGTGCCAGCCGGGGACACACTGAAGCTTTCTTT.

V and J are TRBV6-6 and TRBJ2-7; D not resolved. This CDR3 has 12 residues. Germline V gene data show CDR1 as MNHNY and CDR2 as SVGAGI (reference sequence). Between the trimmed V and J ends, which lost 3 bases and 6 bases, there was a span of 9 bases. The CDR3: CASSYTTGEQYF. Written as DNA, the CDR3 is TGTGCCAGCAGTTATACGACTGGCGAGCAGTACTTC.

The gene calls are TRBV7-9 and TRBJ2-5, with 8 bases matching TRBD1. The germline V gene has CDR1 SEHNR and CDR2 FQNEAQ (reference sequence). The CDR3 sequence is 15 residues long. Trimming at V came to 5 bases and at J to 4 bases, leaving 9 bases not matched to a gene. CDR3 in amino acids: CASSTGGTLAETQYF. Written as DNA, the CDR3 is TGTGCCAGCAGCACAGGGGGTACATTGGCAGAGACCCAGTACTTC. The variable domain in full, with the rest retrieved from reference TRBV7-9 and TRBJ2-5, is DTGVSQNPRHKITKRGQNVTFRCDPISEHNRLYWYRQTLGQGPEFLTYFQNEAQLEKSRLLSDRFSAERPKGSFSTLEIQRTEQGDSAMYLCASSTGGTLAETQYFGPGTRLLVL.